One T cell receptor beta chain is described in this entry. What it binds is not known. Peripheral blood came from all dose cohorts at three timepoints. Produced via immunoSEQ multiplex PCR; TCRdb's table is partial and in-frame only. In the table there are approximately 38,000 clones, about nine tenths of which are singletons. Unmatched junction bases numbered 7, after V lost 6 bases and J lost 3 bases. The CDR3 spans 15 residues. Germline CDR1 and CDR2: SNHLY and FYNNEI. This entry comes from a study of OX40 agonist ivuxolimab in advanced cancers. As for the study in general: Past anti-PD-1, anti-PD-L1 or anti-CTLA-4 therapy was accepted, and roughly 40% had received some.

Study-wide results and limits: At 0.1 to 3.0 mg/kg, CD4+ and CD8+ blood T cells expanded clonally by week 6. Some nonresponders additionally presented with little normalized T-cell clonal expansion.

The starting material was CD4+ or CD8+ T cells sorted from blood, obtained in a trial of the OX40 agonist ivuxolimab. The origin of this receptor is an adult with an advanced solid tumor such as melanoma, head and neck, liver or kidney cancer. The chain uses TRBV2 and TRBJ2-3, with 9 bases that match TRBD2. CDR3 DNA: TGTGCCAGCAGCTCTAGCGGGATGAAGACAGATACGCAGTATTTT. It specifies CASSSSGMKTDTQYF.